The subject of this entry is one TCR beta chain. What it binds is not known. PCR amplification relied on 60 Vbeta primers (plus 13 Jbeta primers). The table came from immunoSEQ multiplex PCR; TCRdb's copy has only in-frame clones and leaves some out. The sample data list over 90,000 clones. The sample originates from a study of cytomegalovirus exposure and HLA in healthy donors. General study results and limits: For most TCR beta V segments, an earlier analysis put the productive rate at about 90% or about 30% of the time.

The CDR3 has 15 residues. Germline V lookup: CDR1 SNHLY, CDR2 FYNNEI. V lost 2 bases, J lost 8 bases, and 16 bases lay in between. This receptor was obtained from a man aged 40-49 years in good health and CMV-seronegative. V gene TRBV2 combines with J gene TRBJ2-1; tentative D call: TRBD2 (6 bases). The specimen was PBMCs. In nucleotides, the CDR3 is TGTGCCAGCAGTGAAAGCCGACTAGTAGGTGATGAGCAGTTCTTC. It is translated as CASSESRLVGDEQFF.